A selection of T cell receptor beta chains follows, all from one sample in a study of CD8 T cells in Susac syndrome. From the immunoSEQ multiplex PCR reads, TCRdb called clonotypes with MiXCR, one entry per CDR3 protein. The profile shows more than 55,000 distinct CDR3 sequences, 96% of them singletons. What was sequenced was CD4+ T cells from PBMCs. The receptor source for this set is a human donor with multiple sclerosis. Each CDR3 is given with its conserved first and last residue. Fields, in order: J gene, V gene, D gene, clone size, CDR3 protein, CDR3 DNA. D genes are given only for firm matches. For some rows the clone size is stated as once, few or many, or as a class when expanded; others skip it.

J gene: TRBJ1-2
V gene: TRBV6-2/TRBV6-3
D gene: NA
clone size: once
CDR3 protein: CASSRPPGSSVGYTF
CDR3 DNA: TGTGCCAGCAGCCGCCCCCCGGGGTCGTCGGTTGGCTACACCTTC

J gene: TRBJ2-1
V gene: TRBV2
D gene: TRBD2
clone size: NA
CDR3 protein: CASGLGGTSGNNEQFF
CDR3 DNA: TGTGCCAGCGGGCTCGGAGGGACTAGCGGTAACAATGAGCAGTTCTTC

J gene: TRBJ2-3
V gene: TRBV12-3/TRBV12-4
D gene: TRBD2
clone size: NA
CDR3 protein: CASILRGGPTDTQYF
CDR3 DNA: TGTGCCAGCATCTTGCGGGGGGGCCCCACAGATACGCAGTATTTT

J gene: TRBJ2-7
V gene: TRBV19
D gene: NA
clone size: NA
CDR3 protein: CASSIGGFEQYF
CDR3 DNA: TGTGCCAGTAGTATTGGAGGGTTCGAGCAGTACTTC

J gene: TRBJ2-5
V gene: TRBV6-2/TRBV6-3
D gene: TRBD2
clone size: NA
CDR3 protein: CASRRGAREYQETQYF
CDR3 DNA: TGTGCCAGCAGGCGGGGGGCCAGGGAGTACCAAGAGACCCAGTACTTC

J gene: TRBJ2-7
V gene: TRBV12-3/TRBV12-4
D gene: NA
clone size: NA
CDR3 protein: CASSPRRERYEQYF
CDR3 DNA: TGTGCCAGCAGTCCCCGTAGGGAGAGGTACGAGCAGTACTTC

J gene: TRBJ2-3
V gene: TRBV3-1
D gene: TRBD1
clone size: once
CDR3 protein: CASSRQGDPTDTQYF
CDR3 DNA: TGTGCCAGCAGCCGGCAGGGGGATCCGACAGATACGCAGTATTTT

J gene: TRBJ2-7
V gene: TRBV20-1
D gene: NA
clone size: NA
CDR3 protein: CSARVVDSYEQYF
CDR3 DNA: TGCAGTGCTAGAGTTGTTGACAGCTACGAGCAGTACTTC

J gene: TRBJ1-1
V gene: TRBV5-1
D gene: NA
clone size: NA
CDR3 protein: CASSPLSGEDTEAFF
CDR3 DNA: TGCGCCAGCAGTCCCCTTAGTGGTGAGGACACTGAAGCTTTCTTT

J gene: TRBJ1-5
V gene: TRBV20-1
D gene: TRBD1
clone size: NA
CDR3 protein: CSAPGGEDNQPQHF
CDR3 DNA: TGCAGTGCTCCAGGGGGCGAGGACAACCAGCCCCAGCATTTT

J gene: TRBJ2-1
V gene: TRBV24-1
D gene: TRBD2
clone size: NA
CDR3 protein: CATSDPGGAGYNEQFF
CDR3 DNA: TGTGCCACCAGTGATCCCGGGGGGGCGGGGTACAATGAGCAGTTCTTC

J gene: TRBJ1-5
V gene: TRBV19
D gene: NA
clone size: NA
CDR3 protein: CASSMQGAGNQPQHF
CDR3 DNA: TGTGCCAGTAGTATGCAAGGGGCCGGCAATCAGCCCCAGCATTTT

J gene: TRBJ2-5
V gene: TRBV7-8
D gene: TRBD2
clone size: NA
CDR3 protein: CASRPGRVLNQETQYF
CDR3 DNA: TGTGCCAGCAGACCTGGGAGGGTACTGAACCAAGAGACCCAGTACTTC

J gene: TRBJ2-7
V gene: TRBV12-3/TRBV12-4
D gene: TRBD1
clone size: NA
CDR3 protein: CASSFGGQGVEQYF
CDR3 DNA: TGTGCCAGCAGTTTCGGGGGACAGGGGGTCGAGCAGTACTTC

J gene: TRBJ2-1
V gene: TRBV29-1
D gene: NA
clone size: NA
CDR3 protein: CSVEVSSDGEQFF
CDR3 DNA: TGCAGCGTTGAAGTCTCTAGCGACGGTGAGCAGTTCTTC

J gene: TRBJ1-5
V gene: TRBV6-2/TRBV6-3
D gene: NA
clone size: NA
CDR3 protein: CASSYSMADNQPQHF
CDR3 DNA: TGTGCCAGCAGTTACTCGATGGCAGACAATCAGCCCCAGCATTTT

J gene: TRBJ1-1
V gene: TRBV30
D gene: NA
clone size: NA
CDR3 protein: CAWRRTDYTEAFF
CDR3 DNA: TGTGCCTGGAGAAGGACAGACTACACTGAAGCTTTCTTT

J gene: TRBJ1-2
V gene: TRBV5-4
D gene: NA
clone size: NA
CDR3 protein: CASSLDSYGYTF
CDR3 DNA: TGTGCCAGCAGCTTGGATAGCTATGGCTACACCTTC

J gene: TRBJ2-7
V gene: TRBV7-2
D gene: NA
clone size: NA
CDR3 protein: CASSSQTYEQYF
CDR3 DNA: TGTGCCAGCAGCTCCCAGACCTACGAGCAGTACTTC